These 10 T cell receptor beta chains were sequenced from one sample in a study of post-analysis software for immune sequencing data. Study-level findings and limits: Roughly 5 TRBV segments occurring more often in patients than controls included TRBV5-6, TRBV5-1 and TRBV20-1.

These receptors lack a known antigen. cDNA libraries for TCR beta contained unique molecular identifiers. One entry per CDR3 protein, called by TCRdb with MiXCR from the PCR reads. Of 650,000 to 850,000 distinct CDR3 sequences listed, 53% are singletons. The sample was blood. Receptors were obtained from a girl aged 10 to 17 with multiple sclerosis.

The V and J genes are TRBV7-2 and TRBJ2-6, with D uncertain. Germline CDR1 is SGHTA and CDR2 is FQGNSA. CDR3 length: 14 residues. V lost 1 base and J lost 8, with 9 bases in between. The CDR3 DNA reads TGTGCCAGCAGCTTAGACTCGAAACCCAACGTCCTGACTTTC. Protein sequence: CASSLDSKPNVLTF.

The chain uses TRBV10-3 and TRBJ2-2, with D tentatively TRBD2 (5 bases). The CDR3 is 13 amino acids. The V end was cut by 7 bases, the J end by 4 bases, with 10 bases between. Germline V gene lookup returns CDR1 ENHRY and CDR2 SYGVKD. The CDR3 reads CAITSGGTGELFF. The CDR3 nucleotides are TGTGCCATCACTTCAGGAGGCACCGGGGAGCTGTTTTTT.

The chain recombines TRBV7-9 with TRBJ2-1; 9 nucleotides line up with TRBD2. The CDR3 length is 15 residues. The V and J ends lost 2 bases and 10 bases, in that order; junction bases with no gene match: 9. Germline lookup yields CDR1 SEHNR and CDR2 FQNEAQ (reference sequence). As DNA, the CDR3 is TGTGCCAGCAGCTTACGAAGGCTAGCGGGACAGGAGCAGTTCTTC. Translation: CASSLRRLAGQEQFF. The whole variable domain, remainder taken from reference TRBV7-9 and TRBJ2-1, is DTGVSQNPRHKITKRGQNVTFRCDPISEHNRLYWYRQTLGQGPEFLTYFQNEAQLEKSRLLSDRFSAERPKGSFSTLEIQRTEQGDSAMYLCASSLRRLAGQEQFFGPGTRLTVL.

The rearrangement uses TRBV6-2 or TRBV6-3 and TRBJ2-1; 9 bases map to TRBD2. V gave up 0 bases and J gave up 0 bases; unmatched junction bases: 6. Germline CDR1 and CDR2: MNHEY and SVGEGT. This CDR3 spans 18 amino acids. The CDR3 sequence: CASSYSSSGESSYNEQFF. The CDR3 DNA follows: TGTGCCAGCAGTTACTCGTCTAGCGGGGAGAGCTCCTACAATGAGCAGTTCTTC.

The chain couples TRBV5-1 to TRBJ1-4; TRBD1 matches at 9 bases. CDR3 size: 19 residues. Germline CDR1 SGHRS, CDR2 YFSETQ. J lost 3 bases, V lost 4 bases, and 16 bases had no gene match. This CDR3 reads CASSPDRDRDLTANEKLFF. CDR3 coding DNA: TGCGCCAGCAGCCCCGACCGGGACAGGGATCTTACTGCTAATGAAAAACTGTTTTTT.

The chain employs TRBV7-9 and TRBJ2-3; D assignment may be TRBD1 or TRBD2 (5 bases each). V lost 5 bases, J lost 14 bases, and 17 bases lay in between. Germline CDR1 is SEHNR and CDR2 is FQNEAQ (reference sequence). The CDR3 consists of 12 residues. CDR3: CASSSRDGEAYF. The CDR3 nucleotides are TGTGCCAGCAGCAGTCGGGACGGCGAGGCGTATTTT.

This chain uses TRBV29-1 with TRBJ2-5, with D perhaps TRBD1 or TRBD2 (5 bases each). This CDR3 is built from 13 residues. Germline assignment: CDR1 SQVTM and CDR2 ANQGSEA. Trimming pared 4 bases from V and 2 bases from J, leaving 11 bases between. CDR3 sequence reads: CSVGGVLQETQYF. Here the CDR3 DNA reads TGCAGCGTTGGAGGGGTGCTACAAGAGACCCAGTACTTC.

CDR3 amino acids: CSVDLARTSRSDTQYF. For the CDR3, the DNA is TGCAGCGTTGATTTAGCCCGGACTAGCCGATCAGATACGCAGTATTTT. The J gene is TRBJ2-3, the V gene TRBV29-1; 8 positions match TRBD2. Germline CDR1 reads SQVTM; CDR2 reads ANQGSEA. V was clipped by 3 bases and J by 4 bases; unmatched bases: 12. There are 16 residues in the CDR3.

This clonotype came up once. Here the CDR3 DNA reads TGTGCCAGCAGTTTATCGACAGCCAGCTCCTACGAGCAGTACTTC. This sequence encodes CASSLSTASSYEQYF. The V and J genes are TRBV27 and TRBJ2-7; a possible D gene is TRBD1 (5 bases). V was shortened by 0 bases and J by 0 bases, with 9 bases between the two germline ends. CDR1 and CDR2 from the germline V gene are MNHEY and SMNVEV (reference sequence). This CDR3 spans 15 amino acids.

The chain recombines TRBV20-1 with TRBJ2-2, with D perhaps being TRBD1 or TRBD2 (5 bases each). V gave up 5 bases and J gave up 4 bases, with 17 bases separating them. The CDR3 has 15 residues. Per germline, CDR1 DFQATT and CDR2 SNEGSKA (reference sequence). DNA for the CDR3: TGCAGTGCTCAAAGAGGGGAGTTCGGCACCGGGGAGCTGTTTTTT. Translation: CSAQRGEFGTGELFF.